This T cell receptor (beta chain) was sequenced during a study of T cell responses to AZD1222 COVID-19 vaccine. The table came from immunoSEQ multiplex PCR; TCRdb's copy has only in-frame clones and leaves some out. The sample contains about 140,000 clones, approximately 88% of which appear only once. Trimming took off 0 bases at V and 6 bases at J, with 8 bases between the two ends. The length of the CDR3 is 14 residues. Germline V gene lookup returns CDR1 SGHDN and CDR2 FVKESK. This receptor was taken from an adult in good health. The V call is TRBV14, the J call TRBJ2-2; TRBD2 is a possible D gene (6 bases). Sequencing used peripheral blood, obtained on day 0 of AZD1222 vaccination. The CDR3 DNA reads TGTGCCAGCAGCCAAGATTGGGGGGCCGGGGAGCTGTTTTTT. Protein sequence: CASSQDWGAGELFF.